The source of this T cell receptor (beta chain) is a study of blood T cell repertoires in COVID-19. Study details: Whether acute or convalescent, the COVID-19 samples came from the United States, Italy and Spain. PBMCs, B-cell-depleted T cells, or T cells were the source of the cDNA or gDNA that made up the material.

TCRdb's copy holds only in-frame clones and misses some; the assay was immunoSEQ multiplex PCR. This table holds fewer than 400,000 clones, approximately 88% found once. The CDR3 totals 14 residues. The germline V and J ends were trimmed by 5 bases and 8 bases, with 16 bases remaining between them. Per the germline V gene, CDR1 is LGHDT and CDR2 is YNNKEL (reference sequence). The rearrangement links TRBV3-1 (or the pseudogene TRBV3-2) to TRBJ2-4; TRBD1 is a possible D gene (5 bases). This clonotype originated in a man in his thirties or forties who had recovered from COVID-19. The source material was PBMCs or T cells enriched from blood (not recorded which). CDR3 DNA: TGTGCCAGCAGCTCTGGTCAGGGTTGGGACATTCAGTACTTC. It yields the protein CASSSGQGWDIQYF.